Listed below are T cell receptor beta chains from one sample, sequenced in a study of blood T cell repertoires in COVID-19. Assay: immunoSEQ multiplex PCR; the TCRdb copy retains only in-frame clones and omits some. The sample holds hundreds of thousands of clones, 75% to 90% seen once. What was sequenced was PBMCs or T cells enriched from blood (not recorded which). These receptor sequences come from a woman in her fifties or sixties who had recovered from COVID-19. Both conserved end residues are part of each CDR3. The order of the fields is J gene, clone size, D gene, V gene, CDR3 protein, CDR3 DNA. D genes are given only for firm matches. Not all rows give a size; the values are once, few, many and, for expanded clones, a class.

>TRBJ2-2|once|TRBD1|TRBV18
CASSGTANTGELFF
TGTGCCAGCTCCGGGACAGCGAACACCGGGGAGCTGTTTTTT
>TRBJ1-4|-|-|TRBV7-9
CASSPARVSNEKLFF
TGTGCCAGCAGCCCTGCCAGGGTCAGCAATGAAAAACTGTTTTTT
>TRBJ2-2|-|-|TRBV11-2
CASSFGVLNTGELFF
TGTGCCAGCAGCTTCGGAGTCCTTAACACCGGGGAGCTGTTTTTT
>TRBJ2-3|-|TRBD2|TRBV11-2
CASSFGLAGVPTDTQYF
TGTGCCAGCAGCTTCGGACTAGCGGGGGTCCCCACAGATACGCAGTATTTT
>TRBJ2-1|-|-|TRBV30
CAWSPGATGEQFF
TGTGCCTGGAGCCCCGGGGCCACAGGGGAGCAGTTCTTC
>TRBJ1-1|-|TRBD1|TRBV4-1
CASSLFPGQGALGAFF
TGCGCCAGCAGCCTCTTCCCGGGACAGGGGGCGTTGGGTGCTTTCTTT
>TRBJ2-1|-|-|TRBV5-1
CASSLDQRSYNEQFF
TGCGCCAGCAGCTTGGACCAGCGCTCCTACAATGAGCAGTTCTTC
>TRBJ1-1|-|TRBD1|TRBV7-9
CASSLERGRGTEAFF
TGTGCCAGCAGCTTAGAGAGGGGGCGGGGTACTGAAGCTTTCTTT
>TRBJ2-7|-|-|TRBV11-2
CASSFVSSYEQYF
TGTGCCAGCAGCTTTGTGAGCTCCTACGAGCAGTACTTC
>TRBJ2-7|-|TRBD1|TRBV29-1
CSAIDRAGPYEQYF
TGCAGCGCTATAGACAGGGCCGGGCCCTACGAGCAGTACTTC
>TRBJ2-7|-|TRBD1|TRBV19
CASNRGPSYEQYF
TGTGCCAGTAACAGGGGGCCTTCCTACGAGCAGTACTTC
>TRBJ1-4|-|-|TRBV25-1
CASSKRGNEKLFF
TGTGCCAGCAGTAAGCGTGGGAATGAAAAACTGTTTTTT
>TRBJ1-1|-|TRBD1|TRBV19
CASKGQGLTEAFF
TGTGCCAGTAAGGGACAGGGGCTCACTGAAGCTTTCTTT
>TRBJ1-2|-|TRBD1|TRBV29-1
CSVEKTGGNYGYTF
TGCAGCGTTGAAAAAACAGGGGGAAACTATGGCTACACCTTC
>TRBJ1-2|-|-|TRBV6-1
CASSEAGGDDYGYTF
TGTGCCAGCAGTGAAGCGGGAGGGGACGACTATGGCTACACCTTC
>TRBJ2-3|-|-|TRBV3-1/TRBV3-2
CASSTTTDTQYF
TGTGCCAGCAGCACAACCACAGATACGCAGTATTTT
>TRBJ1-2|-|TRBD1|TRBV7-9
CASSAEDRGSGYTF
TGTGCCAGCAGCGCGGAAGACAGGGGTTCTGGCTACACCTTC
>TRBJ1-3|-|-|TRBV11-2
CASSLVSHGNTIYF
TGTGCCAGCAGCTTAGTATCACATGGAAACACCATATATTTT
>TRBJ1-4|few|-|TRBV5-1
CASSLDSYNEKLFF
TGCGCCAGCAGCCTGGACAGCTATAATGAAAAACTGTTTTTT
>TRBJ2-1|-|TRBD2|TRBV24-1
CATSTSGAGGSYNEQFF
TGTGCCACCAGTACTAGCGGGGCCGGAGGCTCCTACAATGAGCAGTTCTTC
>TRBJ2-5|many|TRBD2|TRBV6-1
CASSELAGGPETQYF
TGTGCCAGCAGTGAACTAGCGGGGGGGCCAGAGACCCAGTACTTC
>TRBJ2-5|-|TRBD2|TRBV18
CASSPSSGRVQETQYF
TGTGCCAGCTCACCTTCTAGCGGGAGGGTGCAAGAGACCCAGTACTTC
>TRBJ2-5|-|-|TRBV4-1
CASSQVVRGAGAETQYF
TGCGCCAGCAGCCAAGTTGTAAGGGGGGCGGGAGCAGAGACCCAGTACTTC
>TRBJ2-2|-|-|TRBV4-3
CASSQDSTTQTGELFF
TGCGCCAGCAGCCAAGATAGCACTACCCAGACCGGGGAGCTGTTTTTT
>TRBJ1-2|once|-|TRBV19
CASSTTQGFMNGYTF
TGTGCCAGTAGTACCACACAGGGTTTCATGAATGGCTACACCTTC
>TRBJ1-4|-|TRBD1|TRBV19
CASSSRQGMVEKLFF
TGTGCCAGTAGCTCCCGACAGGGGATGGTTGAAAAACTGTTTTTT
>TRBJ2-2|-|-|TRBV14
CASSQDFGLTSTGELFF
TGTGCCAGCAGCCAAGATTTCGGACTTACGAGCACCGGGGAGCTGTTTTTT
>TRBJ2-1|-|-|TRBV14
CASSRARTSNEQFF
TGTGCCAGCAGCCGGGCGCGAACATCCAATGAGCAGTTCTTC
>TRBJ2-4|-|-|TRBV5-1
CASSPTPQDIQYF
TGCGCCAGCAGCCCAACCCCACAAGACATTCAGTACTTC
>TRBJ1-2|-|-|TRBV6-2/TRBV6-3
CASSYLLSGGYTF
TGTGCCAGCAGTTACCTATTGTCCGGGGGCTACACCTTC
>TRBJ2-3|-|TRBD2|TRBV9
CASSVLPAGLAGSTDTQYF
TGTGCCAGCAGCGTCCTTCCGGCTGGGCTAGCGGGGAGTACAGATACGCAGTATTTT
>TRBJ2-7|-|TRBD1|TRBV27
CASRGTGKYEQYF
TGTGCCAGCAGGGGGACAGGGAAGTACGAGCAGTACTTC
>TRBJ2-2|-|TRBD2|TRBV5-1
CASSPREAPNTGELFF
TGCGCCAGCAGCCCCCGGGAGGCACCGAACACCGGGGAGCTGTTTTTT
>TRBJ1-5|-|-|TRBV20-1
CSASQGRVDQPQHF
TGCAGTGCTAGTCAGGGGAGGGTGGATCAGCCCCAGCATTTT
>TRBJ2-7|few|-|TRBV4-3
CASSQDFRRTGVYEQYF
TGCGCCAGCAGCCAAGATTTTCGCCGAACCGGGGTCTACGAGCAGTACTTC
>TRBJ1-4|-|-|TRBV19
CASRIAFNEKLFF
TGTGCCAGTAGGATAGCCTTTAATGAAAAACTGTTTTTT
>TRBJ1-2|-|-|TRBV28
CASSSPGYGYTF
TGTGCCAGCAGTTCCCCAGGCTATGGCTACACCTTC
>TRBJ1-3|-|-|TRBV19
CASSIRQGFSGNTIYF
TGTGCCAGTAGTATCCGCCAGGGTTTCTCTGGAAACACCATATATTTT
>TRBJ1-4|-|-|TRBV25-1
CASSELSGGQHEKLFF
TGTGCCAGCAGTGAATTGAGCGGGGGGCAACACGAAAAACTGTTTTTT
>TRBJ2-7|-|-|TRBV7-8
CASSFLLSGYEQYF
TGTGCCAGCAGCTTCCTCCTCTCCGGGTACGAGCAGTACTTC
>TRBJ2-7|once|TRBD1|TRBV27
CASSPTGRAIGYEQYF
TGTGCCAGCAGCCCGACAGGGCGCGCTATTGGATACGAGCAGTACTTC
>TRBJ2-7|-|TRBD1|TRBV28
CASSSQDRGGSYEQYF
TGTGCCAGCAGTTCCCAAGACAGGGGTGGCTCCTACGAGCAGTACTTC
>TRBJ2-5|-|TRBD2|TRBV18
CASSPREGQETQYF
TGTGCCAGCTCACCTCGGGAGGGTCAAGAGACCCAGTACTTC
>TRBJ2-1|-|-|TRBV5-1
CASRRGGQTYNEQFF
TGCGCCAGCAGACGGGGGGGACAGACCTACAATGAGCAGTTCTTC
>TRBJ1-4|-|-|TRBV28
CASSRAGATNEKLFF
TGTGCCAGCAGTCGGGCAGGGGCAACTAATGAAAAACTGTTTTTT
>TRBJ2-1|-|-|TRBV7-9
CASRFPGTDNEQFF
TGTGCCAGCAGGTTCCCCGGGACTGACAATGAGCAGTTCTTC
>TRBJ2-7|few|TRBD1|TRBV3-1/TRBV3-2
CASSQVDRGREQYF
TGTGCCAGCAGCCAAGTAGACAGGGGGCGCGAGCAGTACTTC
>TRBJ2-1|-|TRBD2|TRBV6-2/TRBV6-3
CASSLSSGTYNEQFF
TGTGCCAGCAGTTTGTCTAGCGGTACCTACAATGAGCAGTTCTTC
>TRBJ1-2|-|TRBD1|TRBV6-5
CASSTGQGADYGYTF
TGTGCCAGCAGTACCGGACAGGGGGCCGACTATGGCTACACCTTC
>TRBJ1-2|-|-|TRBV23-1
CASSHKPTGSGGYTF
TGCGCCAGCAGTCATAAGCCCACAGGATCTGGAGGCTACACCTTC
>TRBJ2-7|-|-|TRBV4-3
CASSQALSGSGSYEQYF
TGCGCCAGCAGCCAAGCCCTCTCAGGTAGCGGCTCCTACGAGCAGTACTTC
>TRBJ1-1|-|-|TRBV30
CAWSVASTEAFF
TGTGCCTGGAGTGTGGCCAGCACTGAAGCTTTCTTT
>TRBJ2-7|-|TRBD1|TRBV6-5
CASSYSRQGQNEQYF
TGTGCCAGCAGTTACTCGAGACAGGGTCAAAACGAGCAGTACTTC
>TRBJ1-1|-|-|TRBV15
CATTRKGGTEAFF
TGTGCCACCACACGAAAAGGGGGAACTGAAGCTTTCTTT
>TRBJ2-1|-|-|TRBV27
CASSHDYSYNEQFF
TGTGCCAGCAGTCACGACTATTCCTACAATGAGCAGTTCTTC